A selection of T cell receptor beta chains follows, all from one sample in a study of T-cell reconstitution after alpha-beta-depleted transplantation in children. TCRdb called the PCR reads again in MiXCR, with one record for every CDR3 protein. In the table there are around 960,000 distinct CDR3 sequences, 25% to 30% of which are singletons. This material consisted of PBMCs, mostly from graft donor cells, taken 360 days after TCRalphabeta/CD19-depleted stem cell transplant. The receptors originated from a boy in the first two years of life who had a stem cell transplant for SCID, so the T cells may come from the graft donor. CDR3s include the opening cysteine and the closing phenylalanine or tryptophan. Fields, in order: clone size, J gene, D gene, V gene, CDR3 DNA, CDR3 protein. The D gene is left open where the match is weak. Expanded clones get a size class; other rows say once, few or many, or leave the size out.

clone size: -
J gene: TRBJ1-5
D gene: TRBD1
V gene: TRBV3-1
CDR3 DNA: TGTGCCAGCAGCCAAGACACAGGGGTAGGCAATCAGCCCCAGCATTTT
CDR3 protein: CASSQDTGVGNQPQHF

clone size: -
J gene: TRBJ2-7
D gene: TRBD1
V gene: TRBV12-5
CDR3 DNA: TGTGCTAGTGGTTTGTCCCCGGACAGGGGTATCACCTACGAGCAGTACTTC
CDR3 protein: CASGLSPDRGITYEQYF

clone size: -
J gene: TRBJ2-3
D gene: -
V gene: TRBV20-1
CDR3 DNA: TGCAGTGCTAGGGACTACACAGATACGCAGTATTTT
CDR3 protein: CSARDYTDTQYF

clone size: -
J gene: TRBJ2-5
D gene: TRBD1
V gene: TRBV7-9
CDR3 DNA: TGTGTAACCGGACAGGGCTATCAAGAGACCCAGTACTTC
CDR3 protein: CVTGQGYQETQYF

clone size: few
J gene: TRBJ2-1
D gene: -
V gene: TRBV11-2
CDR3 DNA: TGTGCCAGCAGCTTAGTCGGATTAGGGGCCTTGAATGAGCAGTTCTTC
CDR3 protein: CASSLVGLGALNEQFF

clone size: -
J gene: TRBJ2-7
D gene: -
V gene: TRBV27
CDR3 DNA: TGTGCCAGCAGTCTTACAGCGGCATGGGACTACGAGCAGTACTTC
CDR3 protein: CASSLTAAWDYEQYF

clone size: -
J gene: TRBJ1-1
D gene: -
V gene: TRBV12-3/TRBV12-4
CDR3 DNA: TGTGCCAGCAGCACAGGGCCGTTGAACACTGAAGCTTTCTTT
CDR3 protein: CASSTGPLNTEAFF

clone size: many
J gene: TRBJ2-3
D gene: TRBD1
V gene: TRBV5-1
CDR3 DNA: TGCGCCAGCAGCGTGCAGGGGGCCTCAGTCCCGGCAGATACGCAGTATTTT
CDR3 protein: CASSVQGASVPADTQYF

clone size: few
J gene: TRBJ1-1
D gene: -
V gene: TRBV7-9
CDR3 DNA: TGTGCCAGCAGCCAGGGATGGGGGCCATACACTGAAGCTTTCTTT
CDR3 protein: CASSQGWGPYTEAFF

clone size: few
J gene: TRBJ2-1
D gene: TRBD1
V gene: TRBV4-1
CDR3 DNA: TGCGCCAGCAGCCAGCCGGGACAGGGGGCTTACAATGAGCAGTTCTTC
CDR3 protein: CASSQPGQGAYNEQFF

clone size: -
J gene: TRBJ2-4
D gene: -
V gene: TRBV20-1
CDR3 DNA: TGCAGTGCTAGAAGGGGGCGGGGTAACGGGAACATTCAGTACTTC
CDR3 protein: CSARRGRGNGNIQYF

clone size: few
J gene: TRBJ2-4
D gene: -
V gene: TRBV20-1
CDR3 DNA: TGCAGTGCCCAGTCGTTTGGGGCAGGGAAAAACATTCAGTACTTC
CDR3 protein: CSAQSFGAGKNIQYF

clone size: -
J gene: TRBJ2-3
D gene: TRBD2
V gene: TRBV6-2/TRBV6-3
CDR3 DNA: TGTGCCAGCAGTTGGACTAGAAATACGCAGTATTTT
CDR3 protein: CASSWTRNTQYF

clone size: -
J gene: TRBJ1-2
D gene: -
V gene: TRBV29-1
CDR3 DNA: TGCAGCGTTGTAGACGGATTTAACTATGGCTACACCTTC
CDR3 protein: CSVVDGFNYGYTF

clone size: -
J gene: TRBJ1-3
D gene: -
V gene: TRBV10-3
CDR3 DNA: TGTGCCATCAGTGAGTCGACACCCAACACCATATATTTT
CDR3 protein: CAISESTPNTIYF

clone size: few
J gene: TRBJ2-1
D gene: -
V gene: TRBV28
CDR3 DNA: TGTGCCAGCAGCCCCGGTACCCCCATTGATGAGCAGTTCTTC
CDR3 protein: CASSPGTPIDEQFF

clone size: -
J gene: TRBJ2-1
D gene: -
V gene: TRBV27
CDR3 DNA: TGTGCCAGCAGGCCGACGGGGAACAATGAGCAGTTCTTC
CDR3 protein: CASRPTGNNEQFF

clone size: few
J gene: TRBJ2-2
D gene: -
V gene: TRBV20-1
CDR3 DNA: TGCAGTGCTAGAGATCCTATTGGTGGGGAGCTGTTTTTT
CDR3 protein: CSARDPIGGELFF

clone size: few
J gene: TRBJ2-1
D gene: -
V gene: TRBV6-5
CDR3 DNA: TGTGCCAGCAGTTACGGGCCGGGTGGCTATGAGCAGTTCTTC
CDR3 protein: CASSYGPGGYEQFF

clone size: few
J gene: TRBJ1-1
D gene: -
V gene: TRBV7-9
CDR3 DNA: TGTGCCAGCAGCCCACGATGGCTCGCTTTCTTT
CDR3 protein: CASSPRWLAFF

clone size: -
J gene: TRBJ2-7
D gene: -
V gene: TRBV2
CDR3 DNA: TGTGCCAGCATTTTTTCGGGGCCCTCCTACGAGCAGTACTTC
CDR3 protein: CASIFSGPSYEQYF

clone size: few
J gene: TRBJ2-1
D gene: -
V gene: TRBV6-5
CDR3 DNA: TGTGCCAGCAGTTACAAGGGGGAGGTCAATGAGCAGTTCTTC
CDR3 protein: CASSYKGEVNEQFF

clone size: many
J gene: TRBJ2-3
D gene: -
V gene: TRBV3-1
CDR3 DNA: TGTGCCAGCAGTCAACGCACAGATACGCAGTATTTT
CDR3 protein: CASSQRTDTQYF

clone size: few
J gene: TRBJ1-1
D gene: -
V gene: TRBV20-1
CDR3 DNA: TGCAGTGTTGTCGACCAGGGCGGGTACACTGAAGCTTTCTTT
CDR3 protein: CSVVDQGGYTEAFF

clone size: -
J gene: TRBJ2-7
D gene: TRBD1
V gene: TRBV4-2
CDR3 DNA: TGTGCCAGCAGCCCGGACAGGGTCGAGCAGTACTTC
CDR3 protein: CASSPDRVEQYF

clone size: few
J gene: TRBJ2-1
D gene: TRBD1
V gene: TRBV4-2
CDR3 DNA: TGTGCCAGCAGCCAAGATCTTGGACAGGGGTTTACTGAGCAGTTCTTC
CDR3 protein: CASSQDLGQGFTEQFF

clone size: -
J gene: TRBJ1-6
D gene: -
V gene: TRBV6-1
CDR3 DNA: TGTGCCAGCAGTGACTGGGGTTCACCCCTCCACTTT
CDR3 protein: CASSDWGSPLHF

clone size: few
J gene: TRBJ2-3
D gene: -
V gene: TRBV15
CDR3 DNA: TGTGCCACCCTACATTCCGGGGGCACAGATACGCAGTATTTT
CDR3 protein: CATLHSGGTDTQYF

clone size: -
J gene: TRBJ2-3
D gene: -
V gene: TRBV27
CDR3 DNA: TGTGCCAGCAGCCCCTGGGGGCCCGGACTGGATACGCAGTATTTT
CDR3 protein: CASSPWGPGLDTQYF

clone size: -
J gene: TRBJ2-7
D gene: -
V gene: TRBV12-3/TRBV12-4
CDR3 DNA: TGTGCCAGCAGTTTCGACCCTTATACCTACGAGCAGTACTTC
CDR3 protein: CASSFDPYTYEQYF

clone size: -
J gene: TRBJ2-2
D gene: TRBD2
V gene: TRBV20-1
CDR3 DNA: TGCAGTGCTAGAGACGGCCCCCTACTAGCGGGGGGACCGAACACCGGGGAGCTGTTTTTT
CDR3 protein: CSARDGPLLAGGPNTGELFF

clone size: -
J gene: TRBJ2-7
D gene: TRBD2
V gene: TRBV5-1
CDR3 DNA: TGCGCCAGCAGCTTCCAGCGGGGGGGCGGGTACGAGCAGTACTTC
CDR3 protein: CASSFQRGGGYEQYF

clone size: -
J gene: TRBJ2-7
D gene: -
V gene: TRBV12-3/TRBV12-4
CDR3 DNA: TGTGCCAGCAGCCATAGGGACTGGATCTCCTACGAGCAGTACTTC
CDR3 protein: CASSHRDWISYEQYF

clone size: -
J gene: TRBJ2-7
D gene: -
V gene: TRBV5-1
CDR3 DNA: TGCGCCAACCTGACAGGACTTTCTCCCCTGGAGCAGTACTTC
CDR3 protein: CANLTGLSPLEQYF

clone size: -
J gene: TRBJ1-1
D gene: TRBD1
V gene: TRBV2
CDR3 DNA: TGTGCCAGCAGTGAAGGACGACAGGGAGACACTGAAGCTTTCTTT
CDR3 protein: CASSEGRQGDTEAFF

clone size: few
J gene: TRBJ2-7
D gene: -
V gene: TRBV20-1
CDR3 DNA: TGCAGTGCTTATGGACAGAAGAGCTCCTACGAGCAGTACTTC
CDR3 protein: CSAYGQKSSYEQYF

clone size: -
J gene: TRBJ2-2
D gene: TRBD2
V gene: TRBV4-2
CDR3 DNA: TGTGCCAGCAGCCATCTTCCGGTGGGACTAGCGGGGGGGCGTTACACCGGGGAGCTGTTTTTT
CDR3 protein: CASSHLPVGLAGGRYTGELFF

clone size: once
J gene: TRBJ1-1
D gene: -
V gene: TRBV3-1
CDR3 DNA: TGTGCCAGCAGCCAAGAATTGTCTGGGACGAACACTGAAGCTTTCTTT
CDR3 protein: CASSQELSGTNTEAFF

clone size: few
J gene: TRBJ2-5
D gene: TRBD1
V gene: TRBV29-1
CDR3 DNA: TGCAGCGTTGACGGCTTCAGAGACAGGGTCCAAGAGACCCAGTACTTC
CDR3 protein: CSVDGFRDRVQETQYF

clone size: few
J gene: TRBJ1-1
D gene: -
V gene: TRBV29-1
CDR3 DNA: TGCAGCGCCCCATCCGAGGGGCGGATAGAAGCTTTCTTT
CDR3 protein: CSAPSEGRIEAFF

clone size: -
J gene: TRBJ2-3
D gene: TRBD2
V gene: TRBV6-1
CDR3 DNA: TGTGCCAGCAGTCCCCTAGCGGGGGTCTCAGATACGCAGTATTTT
CDR3 protein: CASSPLAGVSDTQYF

clone size: few
J gene: TRBJ2-3
D gene: TRBD2
V gene: TRBV9
CDR3 DNA: TGTGCCAGCAGCGTAGATCCCCGACTAGCGGGGGCTACGGATACGCAGTATTTT
CDR3 protein: CASSVDPRLAGATDTQYF

clone size: -
J gene: TRBJ2-7
D gene: -
V gene: TRBV6-1
CDR3 DNA: TGTGCCAGCAGCCAAGACACGTACAGGTCCGGCGAGCAGTACTTC
CDR3 protein: CASSQDTYRSGEQYF

clone size: many
J gene: TRBJ2-3
D gene: TRBD1
V gene: TRBV19
CDR3 DNA: TGTGCCAGTGGATTCGGACAGGACTTGACAGATACGCAGTATTTT
CDR3 protein: CASGFGQDLTDTQYF

clone size: -
J gene: TRBJ1-2
D gene: TRBD1
V gene: TRBV5-1
CDR3 DNA: TGCGCCAGCAGAGTAAGGGACAGGGCTTGGGTCTATGGCTACACCTTC
CDR3 protein: CASRVRDRAWVYGYTF

clone size: -
J gene: TRBJ2-1
D gene: -
V gene: TRBV19
CDR3 DNA: TGTGCCAGTAGTACAGCTACTTTGCGGAGATCCTACAATGAGCAGTTCTTC
CDR3 protein: CASSTATLRRSYNEQFF

clone size: -
J gene: TRBJ2-5
D gene: -
V gene: TRBV7-2
CDR3 DNA: TGTGCCAGCAGCTTAACCCCAGGGCGATACCAAGAGACCCAGTACTTC
CDR3 protein: CASSLTPGRYQETQYF

clone size: few
J gene: TRBJ2-3
D gene: -
V gene: TRBV12-3/TRBV12-4
CDR3 DNA: TGTGCCAGCAGTTTGTTCACAGGGAATCACCTCACAGATACGCAGTATTTT
CDR3 protein: CASSLFTGNHLTDTQYF

clone size: -
J gene: TRBJ1-5
D gene: -
V gene: TRBV10-3
CDR3 DNA: TGTGCCATCAGCCACGAGGGGAGGGATAGCAATCAGCCCCAGCATTTT
CDR3 protein: CAISHEGRDSNQPQHF

clone size: -
J gene: TRBJ1-4
D gene: -
V gene: TRBV12-3/TRBV12-4
CDR3 DNA: TGTGCCAGCAGTTCACCAGGGGCTGGGAGGTTCTATGAAAAACTGTTTTTT
CDR3 protein: CASSSPGAGRFYEKLFF

clone size: -
J gene: TRBJ1-6
D gene: -
V gene: TRBV5-6
CDR3 DNA: TGTGCCAGCAGCTGGTCATGGGGGCGTTATAATTCACCCCTCCACTTT
CDR3 protein: CASSWSWGRYNSPLHF

clone size: few
J gene: TRBJ2-6
D gene: -
V gene: TRBV7-9
CDR3 DNA: TGTGCCAGCAGCTTAGGACAGTGGCTCTCTGGGGCCAACGTCCTGACTTTC
CDR3 protein: CASSLGQWLSGANVLTF

clone size: -
J gene: TRBJ2-3
D gene: -
V gene: TRBV12-3/TRBV12-4
CDR3 DNA: TGTGCCAGCAGTTTAGAAGGCCAGCCGGAAGCAGATACGCAGTATTTT
CDR3 protein: CASSLEGQPEADTQYF

clone size: -
J gene: TRBJ2-7
D gene: -
V gene: TRBV5-1
CDR3 DNA: TGCGCCAGCAGCTTGGCCGGATTACCCAGCTCCTACGAGCAGTACTTC
CDR3 protein: CASSLAGLPSSYEQYF

clone size: -
J gene: TRBJ2-1
D gene: TRBD2
V gene: TRBV20-1
CDR3 DNA: TGCAGTGCGGGGGGGTTCCGGGTCAACAATGAGCAGTTCTTC
CDR3 protein: CSAGGFRVNNEQFF

clone size: -
J gene: TRBJ2-7
D gene: -
V gene: TRBV6-5
CDR3 DNA: TGTGCCAGCAGTTACTCTGGGACGGTAGTCTACGAGCAGTACTTC
CDR3 protein: CASSYSGTVVYEQYF

clone size: -
J gene: TRBJ2-2
D gene: -
V gene: TRBV12-3/TRBV12-4
CDR3 DNA: TGTGCCAGCAGGAAGGGTGGGGACACCGGGGAGCTGTTTTTT
CDR3 protein: CASRKGGDTGELFF

clone size: -
J gene: TRBJ2-3
D gene: TRBD2
V gene: TRBV5-1
CDR3 DNA: TGCGCCAGCAGCTCAATCCGGGACTACCCCGGGGATACGCAGTATTTT
CDR3 protein: CASSSIRDYPGDTQYF

clone size: many
J gene: TRBJ2-2
D gene: -
V gene: TRBV15
CDR3 DNA: TGTGCCACCAGCAGAGCGAGGACCGGGGAGCTGTTTTTT
CDR3 protein: CATSRARTGELFF

clone size: few
J gene: TRBJ1-1
D gene: -
V gene: TRBV18
CDR3 DNA: TGTGCCAGCTCCCTCGGGACGGAAGAAGCTTTCTTT
CDR3 protein: CASSLGTEEAFF